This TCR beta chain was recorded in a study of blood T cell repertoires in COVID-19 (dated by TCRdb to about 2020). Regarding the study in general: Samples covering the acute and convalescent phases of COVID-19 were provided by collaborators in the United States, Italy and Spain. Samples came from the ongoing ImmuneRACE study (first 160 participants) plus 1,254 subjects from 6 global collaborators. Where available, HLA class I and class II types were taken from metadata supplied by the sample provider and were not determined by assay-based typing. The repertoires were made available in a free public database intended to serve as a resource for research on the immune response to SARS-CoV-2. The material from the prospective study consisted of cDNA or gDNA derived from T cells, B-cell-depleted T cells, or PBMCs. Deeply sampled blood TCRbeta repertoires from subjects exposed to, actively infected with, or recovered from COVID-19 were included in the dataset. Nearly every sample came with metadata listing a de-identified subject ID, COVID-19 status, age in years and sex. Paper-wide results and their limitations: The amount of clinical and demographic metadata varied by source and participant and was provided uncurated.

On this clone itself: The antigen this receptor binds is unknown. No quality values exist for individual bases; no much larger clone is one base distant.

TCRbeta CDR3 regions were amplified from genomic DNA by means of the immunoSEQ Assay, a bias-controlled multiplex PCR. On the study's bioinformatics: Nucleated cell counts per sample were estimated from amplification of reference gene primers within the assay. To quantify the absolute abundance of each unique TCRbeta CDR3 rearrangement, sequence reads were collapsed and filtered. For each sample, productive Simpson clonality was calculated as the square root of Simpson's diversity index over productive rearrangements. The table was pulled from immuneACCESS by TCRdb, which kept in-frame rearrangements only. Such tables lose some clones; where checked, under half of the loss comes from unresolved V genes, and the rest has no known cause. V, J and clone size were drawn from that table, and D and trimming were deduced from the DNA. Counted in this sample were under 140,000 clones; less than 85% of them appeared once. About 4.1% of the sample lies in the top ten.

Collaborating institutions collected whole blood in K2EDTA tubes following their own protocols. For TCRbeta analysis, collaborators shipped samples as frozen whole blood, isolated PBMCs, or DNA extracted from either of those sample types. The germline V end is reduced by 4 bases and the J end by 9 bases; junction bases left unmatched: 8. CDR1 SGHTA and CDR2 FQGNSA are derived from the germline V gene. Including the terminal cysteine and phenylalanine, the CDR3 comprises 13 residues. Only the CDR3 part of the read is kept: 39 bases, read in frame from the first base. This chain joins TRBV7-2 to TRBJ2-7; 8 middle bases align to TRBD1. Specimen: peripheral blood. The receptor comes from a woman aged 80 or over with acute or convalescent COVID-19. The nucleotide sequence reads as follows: TGTGCCAGCAGCTCGCAGGGGGCGGTGGTGCAGTACTTC. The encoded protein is CASSSQGAVVQYF.